The 8 T cell receptor beta chains below come from one sample, sequenced in a study of blood T cell repertoires in COVID-19. Generated by immunoSEQ multiplex PCR, the TCRdb table keeps only in-frame clones and is missing some. Of 100,000 to 150,000 clones listed, around 70% are singletons. Sequencing was done on a sample of peripheral blood. These receptors came from a man in his 60s with acute or convalescent COVID-19.

The genes are TRBV5-1 and TRBJ1-3, with D uncertain. V was trimmed by 0 bases and J by 0 bases, leaving 7 bases between them. The length of the CDR3 is 15 residues. Germline V CDR1 and CDR2: SGHRS, YFSETQ. The CDR3 reads CASSLDAGSGNTIYF. As DNA, the CDR3 is TGCGCCAGCAGCTTGGATGCAGGCTCTGGAAACACCATATATTTT.

CDR3 in DNA: TGTGCCAGCACCTTCACAGAGAATTCACCCCTCCACTTT. The encoded protein is CASTFTENSPLHF. The chain couples TRBV2 to TRBJ1-6; D gene ambiguous. V shed 7 bases and J shed 7 bases, with 11 bases lying between them. CDR1 and CDR2 from the germline V gene are SNHLY and FYNNEI. The CDR3 totals 13 residues.

The chain is built from TRBV19 and TRBJ2-7; 7 bases match TRBD2. Losses at the gene ends were 2 bases for V and 3 bases for J; bases not matched to a gene: 7. This CDR3 spans 15 amino acids. Germline assignment: CDR1 LNHDA and CDR2 SQIVND (reference sequence). The CDR3 DNA reads as TGTGCCAGTAGTATAAAGGGGAGGGGAGACTACGAGCAGTACTTC. This codes for CASSIKGRGDYEQYF.

The V call is TRBV13, the J call TRBJ2-6; the match to TRBD1 covers 7 bases. CDR1 and CDR2 (germline): PRHDT, FYEKMQ (reference sequence). The CDR3 is 18 amino acids. The V segment lost 5 bases and the J segment 0 bases; nucleotides outside the gene matches: 10. CDR3 loop: CASSNSQGQLSGANVLTF. Here the CDR3 DNA reads TGTGCCAGCAGCAACAGCCAGGGACAGCTCTCTGGGGCCAACGTCCTGACTTTC.

J is TRBJ1-1 and V is TRBV27, with 9 bases lining up with TRBD1. CDR1 and CDR2 from the germline V gene are MNHEY and SMNVEV (reference sequence). The CDR3 is 17 amino acids. V dropped 4 bases and J dropped 0; count of bases not matched to a gene: 9. The CDR3 nucleotides read TGTGCCAGCAGTTCTTACGGGACAGGGCTCTTGAACACTGAAGCTTTCTTT. Protein product: CASSSYGTGLLNTEAFF.

The table lists this clone with a count of one. The CDR3 region has the DNA TGTGCCAGCAGCCCGGCGGGGGACCATAACTATGGCTACACCTTC. Protein product: CASSPAGDHNYGYTF. The chain couples TRBV3-1 (or the pseudogene TRBV3-2) to TRBJ1-2; tentative D call: TRBD1 (5 bases). With 4 bases removed from V and 1 base from J, the gap between germline ends came to 13 bases. The length of the CDR3 is 15 residues. CDR1 and CDR2 (germline): LGHDT, YNNKEL (reference sequence).

This chain joins TRBV3-1 (or the pseudogene TRBV3-2) and TRBJ1-2; 8 positions match TRBD1. The CDR3 totals 13 residues. From germline, CDR1 is LGHDT and CDR2 YNNKEL (reference sequence). V lost 1 base to trimming and J lost 9 bases; unmatched junction nucleotides: 4. CDR3 amino acids: CASSQVTGARYTF. The CDR3 region has the DNA TGTGCCAGCAGCCAAGTGACAGGGGCCCGCTACACCTTC.

The rearrangement joins TRBV19 to TRBJ2-3; D perhaps matches TRBD2 (6 bases). The V gene lost 8 bases and the J gene lost 0 bases, with 9 bases spanning the gap. This CDR3 is 13 amino acids long. Germline assignment: CDR1 LNHDA and CDR2 SQIVND (reference sequence). DNA of the CDR3: TGTGCCAGTTTAGCGGAAAGCACAGATACGCAGTATTTT. It encodes CASLAESTDTQYF.